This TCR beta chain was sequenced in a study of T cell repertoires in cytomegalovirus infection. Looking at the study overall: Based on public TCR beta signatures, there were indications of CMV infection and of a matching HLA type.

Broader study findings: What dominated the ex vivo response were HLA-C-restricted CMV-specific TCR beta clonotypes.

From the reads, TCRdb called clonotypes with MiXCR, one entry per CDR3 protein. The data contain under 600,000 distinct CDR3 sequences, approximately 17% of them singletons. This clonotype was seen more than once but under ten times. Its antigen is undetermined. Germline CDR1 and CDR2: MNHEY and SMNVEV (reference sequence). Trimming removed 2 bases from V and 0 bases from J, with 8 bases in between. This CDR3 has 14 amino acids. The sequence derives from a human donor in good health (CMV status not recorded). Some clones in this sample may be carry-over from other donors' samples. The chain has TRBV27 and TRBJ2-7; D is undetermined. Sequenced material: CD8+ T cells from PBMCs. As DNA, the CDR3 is TGTGCCAGCAGTTTAGGGGTGAGCTCCTACGAGCAGTACTTC. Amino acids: CASSLGVSSYEQYF.